The source of this T cell receptor beta chain is a study of blood T cell repertoires in COVID-19 (dated by TCRdb to between 2020 and 2021). In terms of the full investigation: Collaborator samples came from the United States, Italy and Spain and covered acute and convalescent phases of COVID-19. The material from the prospective study consisted of cDNA or gDNA derived from T cells, B-cell-depleted T cells, or PBMCs. Samples came from the ongoing ImmuneRACE study (first 160 participants) plus 1,254 subjects from 6 global collaborators. The sample metadata nearly always contained a de-identified subject ID, COVID-19 status, age in years and sex. The repertoires were released in a freely available public database intended as a resource for research on the immune response to SARS-CoV-2. The dataset comprised deeply sampled blood TCRbeta repertoires from subjects exposed to, actively infected with, or recovered from COVID-19. Where available, HLA class I and class II types were obtained from metadata supplied by the sample provider rather than from assay-based typing. Beyond this particular receptor, the publication reports: How much clinical and demographic metadata was included differed by source and by participant, and the metadata was provided uncurated.

Collaborating institutions collected whole blood in K2EDTA tubes following their own protocols. Collaborator samples were shipped for TCRbeta analysis as frozen whole blood, isolated PBMCs, or DNA extracted from either sample type. After removal of 6 bases from V and 4 bases from J, the junction retains 7 bases not matched to a gene. The CDR3 covers 15 residues, taking in both the cysteine and the phenylalanine. The entry retains the CDR3 DNA only, 45 bases that are in frame from base 1. CDR1 LNHDA and CDR2 SQIVND were looked up in the germline V gene (reference sequence). TCRbeta CDR3 regions were amplified from genomic DNA using the immunoSEQ Assay, a bias-controlled multiplex PCR. Processing in the source paper ran as follows. The number of nucleated cells in each sample was estimated from the amplification of reference gene primers within the assay. To quantify the absolute abundance of each unique TCRbeta CDR3 rearrangement, sequence reads were collapsed and filtered. For each sample, productive Simpson clonality was calculated as the square root of Simpson's diversity index across productive rearrangements. Imported from immuneACCESS, the table was reduced by TCRdb to in-frame sequences with V and J called. These copies leave out some clones; in studies compared against another copy, an unresolved V gene accounts for under half, and the cause of the remainder is not known. V, J and clone size derive from that table, while D and trimming were established from the DNA sequence. The sample profile shows some 150,000 clones; 80% of them were found once. About 0.5% of the sample is held by the ten biggest clonotypes.

Remarks on this clone: Its antigen remains unidentified. Base qualities are missing; no much larger clone stands one base away.

Here the chain combines TRBV19 and TRBJ2-1; the junction holds 9 bases that match TRBD2. Source material: peripheral blood. The TCR sequence derives from a man aged 55 to 70 with acute or convalescent COVID-19. The encoded CDR3 is CASRRAGGAYNEQFF. The DNA is TGTGCCAGTAGGCGAGCGGGAGGAGCGTACAATGAGCAGTTCTTC. The CDR3 plus the reference TRBV19 and TRBJ2-1 genes for the other parts give the full variable domain: DGGITQSPKYLFRKEGQNVTLSCEQNLNHDAMYWYRQDPGQGLRLIYYSQIVNDFQKGDIAEGYSVSREKKESFPLTVTSAQKNPTAFYLCASRRAGGAYNEQFFGPGTRLTVL.